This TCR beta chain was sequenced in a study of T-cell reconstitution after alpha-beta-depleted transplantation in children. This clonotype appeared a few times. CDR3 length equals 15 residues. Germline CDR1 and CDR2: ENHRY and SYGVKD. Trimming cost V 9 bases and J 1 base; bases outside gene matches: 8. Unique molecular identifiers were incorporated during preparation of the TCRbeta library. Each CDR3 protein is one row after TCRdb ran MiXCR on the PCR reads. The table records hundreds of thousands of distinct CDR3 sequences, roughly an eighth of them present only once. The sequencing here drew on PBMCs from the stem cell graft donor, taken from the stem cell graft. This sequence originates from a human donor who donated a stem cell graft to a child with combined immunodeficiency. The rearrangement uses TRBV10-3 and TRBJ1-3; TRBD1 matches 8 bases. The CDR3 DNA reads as TGTGCCATAGGGGACAGGTCCGGGTCTGGAAACACCATATATTTT. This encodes CAIGDRSGSGNTIYF.